The sequence of this T cell receptor (beta chain) was determined in a study of shared clonotypes between healthy human individuals. Naive CD8 cells were CD45RO-negative, positively selected for CCR7, excluding terminally differentiated effector memory CD45RA+ cells. Findings of the study overall: In contrast to clonotypes shared by all four donors, non-shared clonotypes had lower generation probabilities.

Regarding this clone: Its antigen is unknown.

Assay: immunoSEQ multiplex PCR; the TCRdb copy retains only in-frame clones and omits some. The sample contains approximately 600,000 clones, 90% to 95% of which appear only once. Germline lookup yields CDR1 SGDLS and CDR2 YYNGEE. The CDR3 loop spans 15 amino acids. Trimming left V 3 bases short and J 0 bases short, with 12 bases between. The receptor comes from a woman younger than 45 in good health. This rearrangement joins TRBV9 to TRBJ1-2, with D possibly TRBD1 on 6 matching bases. The sequencing sample was made of naive CD8+ T cells sorted from blood. This CDR3 is CASSEGQGTNYGYTF. As DNA, the CDR3 is TGTGCCAGCAGCGAAGGGCAGGGGACTAACTATGGCTACACCTTC.